The entry below gives a single T cell receptor beta chain sequence along with its context. The antigen remains undetermined. Anyone with autoimmune disease history or systemic immunosuppression was excluded. The data originate from a study of OX40 agonist ivuxolimab in advanced cancers. Study context: A partial response was reached by three patients: one with hepatocellular carcinoma and two with cutaneous melanoma.

General study findings and limits: Both blood CD4+ and CD8+ T cells showed clonal growth by week 6 at 0.1 to 3.0 mg/kg. People who partly responded at 0.1-3.0 mg/kg had some of the least clonal expansion seen.

The protocol was immunoSEQ multiplex PCR, while the TCRdb copy is restricted to in-frame clones and leaves out a portion. The table lists approximately 33,000 clones, roughly nine tenths of them singletons. With V trimmed by 0 bases and J by 3 bases, 5 bases remained unmatched. The CDR3 has 16 amino acids. Germline CDR1 SGDLS, CDR2 YYNGEE. This chain uses TRBV9 with TRBJ2-3; 9 nucleotides match TRBD2. The receptor was isolated from an adult with an advanced solid tumor such as melanoma, head and neck, liver or kidney cancer. Sequenced material: CD4+ or CD8+ T cells sorted from blood, taken in a trial of the OX40 agonist ivuxolimab. In nucleotides, the CDR3 is TGTGCCAGCAGCGTAGGGTCTCTAGCGGGGACAGATACGCAGTATTTT. It specifies CASSVGSLAGTDTQYF.